The rows below give T cell receptor beta chains drawn from one sample of a study of post-analysis software for immune sequencing data. TCRdb re-derived calls from the PCR reads in MiXCR, one entry per CDR3 protein. The data contain around 500,000 distinct CDR3 sequences, around a third of them singletons. The specimen sequenced was blood. Source of these receptors: a girl aged 2-17 years with multiple sclerosis. The CDR3 runs from the conserved cysteine through the conserved F or W. A D gene is named only where the DNA matches it firmly. Size tells how often a clone was seen (once, few, many) or the class of an expanded clone, and some rows leave it out.

V: TRBV29-1
size: -
J: TRBJ2-4
D: TRBD1
DNA: TGCAGCGGGGGTGAGACAGGGTCCATTCAGTACTTC
CDR3: CSGGETGSIQYF

V: TRBV11-2
size: -
J: TRBJ2-4
D: -
DNA: TGTGCCAGCAGCCCAGGCCCCAACATTCAGTACTTC
CDR3: CASSPGPNIQYF

V: TRBV3-1
size: few
J: TRBJ2-5
D: -
DNA: TGTGCCAGCAGCCAAGATAGTTTTGGAGGGGCGGCAGAGACCCAGTACTTC
CDR3: CASSQDSFGGAAETQYF

V: TRBV6-6
size: -
J: TRBJ1-2
D: TRBD1
DNA: TGTGCCAGCAGCAACCTCGGGACAGGGGCCGGCTACACCTTC
CDR3: CASSNLGTGAGYTF

V: TRBV12-3/TRBV12-4
size: many
J: TRBJ1-2
D: -
DNA: TGTGCCAGCAGTTCCGGGGGGGTAGATGGCTACACCTTC
CDR3: CASSSGGVDGYTF

V: TRBV4-1
size: few
J: TRBJ2-1
D: TRBD2
DNA: TGCGCCAGCAGCCGAGACGGGACTACCCAAGGTGAGCAGTTCTTC
CDR3: CASSRDGTTQGEQFF

V: TRBV12-5
size: few
J: TRBJ2-7
D: -
DNA: TGTGCTAGTGGCCCCCAGTTCTACGAGCAGTACTTC
CDR3: CASGPQFYEQYF

V: TRBV11-2
size: few
J: TRBJ2-4
D: TRBD2
DNA: TGTGCCAGCAGGGGCGGGGGGCTGGAGGTTCAGTACTTC
CDR3: CASRGGGLEVQYF

V: TRBV9
size: few
J: TRBJ2-1
D: -
DNA: TGTGCCAGCAGCCCTCGTTCAGACAGGACGTCCTACAATGAGCAGTTCTTC
CDR3: CASSPRSDRTSYNEQFF

V: TRBV23-1
size: few
J: TRBJ2-7
D: -
DNA: TGCGCCACCGACCCCTGTACCTTTCGGGGATACGAGCAGTACTTC
CDR3: CATDPCTFRGYEQYF

V: TRBV4-2
size: few
J: TRBJ2-7
D: TRBD2
DNA: TGTGCCAGCAGCACTAGCGGGGGGGCCTACGAGCAGTACTTC
CDR3: CASSTSGGAYEQYF

V: TRBV6-2/TRBV6-3
size: -
J: TRBJ2-6
D: TRBD1
DNA: TGTGCCATTGACAGGGCTGGGGCCAACGTCCTGACTTTC
CDR3: CAIDRAGANVLTF

V: TRBV12-3/TRBV12-4
size: -
J: TRBJ1-1
D: -
DNA: TGTGCCAGCAGTTCCCGGCCGTGGCCAGCTTTCTTT
CDR3: CASSSRPWPAFF

V: TRBV20-1
size: -
J: TRBJ1-2
D: -
DNA: TGCAGCGCTAGAGAGGGGGACACCTGGAGGGGTCTCTATGGCTACACCTTC
CDR3: CSAREGDTWRGLYGYTF

V: TRBV5-1
size: few
J: TRBJ2-5
D: -
DNA: TGCGCCAGCAGCTTGGTTACTAGCCAAATGAAAAAGACCCAGTACTTC
CDR3: CASSLVTSQMKKTQYF

V: TRBV3-1
size: few
J: TRBJ2-1
D: TRBD2
DNA: TGTGCCAGCAGCCAGAGCGGGGGGGGATACAATGAGCAGTTCTTC
CDR3: CASSQSGGGYNEQFF

V: TRBV12-3/TRBV12-4
size: -
J: TRBJ1-6
D: TRBD1
DNA: TGTGCCAGCAGTTTAGAGCAGGGGGCGACCTATAATTCACCCCTCCACTTT
CDR3: CASSLEQGATYNSPLHF

V: TRBV3-1
size: few
J: TRBJ1-5
D: -
DNA: TGTGCCAGCAGCCCGGAGGCCCAGCCTTATCAGCCCCAGCATTTT
CDR3: CASSPEAQPYQPQHF

V: TRBV12-3/TRBV12-4
size: -
J: TRBJ2-4
D: -
DNA: TGTGCCAGCAGAGGTCCCAGGGGGGAGACTCAGTACTTC
CDR3: CASRGPRGETQYF

V: TRBV12-3/TRBV12-4
size: -
J: TRBJ1-2
D: TRBD1
DNA: TGTGCCAGCAGTTTACGACAGGGCGAGGCCTATGGCTACACCTTC
CDR3: CASSLRQGEAYGYTF

V: TRBV6-5
size: -
J: TRBJ2-5
D: TRBD2
DNA: TGTGCCAGCAGTTACAGAGCGGGGGTCGGGACCCAGTACTTC
CDR3: CASSYRAGVGTQYF

V: TRBV20-1
size: -
J: TRBJ2-3
D: -
DNA: TGCAGTGCTAGTTTCCCCCCGGATACGCAGTATTTT
CDR3: CSASFPPDTQYF

V: TRBV6-5
size: -
J: TRBJ2-7
D: -
DNA: TGTGCCAGCAGTTCCTTACTGACGAGTACCTACGAGCAGTACTTC
CDR3: CASSSLLTSTYEQYF

V: TRBV12-3/TRBV12-4
size: -
J: TRBJ1-2
D: TRBD1
DNA: TGTGCCAGCAGTCCGCGGACAGGGCGAGGCTACACCTTC
CDR3: CASSPRTGRGYTF

V: TRBV20-1
size: -
J: TRBJ2-7
D: TRBD2
DNA: TGCAGTGCTAGAGATGAAACTAGCGGGGACGAGCAGTACTTC
CDR3: CSARDETSGDEQYF

V: TRBV27
size: -
J: TRBJ2-7
D: -
DNA: TGTGCCAGCAGTTTAGGGTTTTCGAATAACGAGCAGTACTTC
CDR3: CASSLGFSNNEQYF

V: TRBV20-1
size: few
J: TRBJ2-3
D: -
DNA: TGCAGTGCTAGAGTGAGGGACGAGACAGATACGCAGTATTTT
CDR3: CSARVRDETDTQYF

V: TRBV12-3/TRBV12-4
size: -
J: TRBJ1-2
D: TRBD1
DNA: TGTGCCAGCAGTTTAGGGTCGGGACAGGGTTTGGGCTATGGCTACACCTTC
CDR3: CASSLGSGQGLGYGYTF

V: TRBV12-3/TRBV12-4
size: -
J: TRBJ2-7
D: TRBD2
DNA: TGTGCCAGCAGCAACCTAGCGGGGGGTTCCTACGAGCAGTACTTC
CDR3: CASSNLAGGSYEQYF

V: TRBV7-9
size: -
J: TRBJ2-7
D: TRBD1
DNA: TGTACCAGCAGCTTGGGAATCCTGGGACAGGCGATAAACTACGAGCAGTACTTC
CDR3: CTSSLGILGQAINYEQYF

V: TRBV9
size: few
J: TRBJ2-1
D: -
DNA: TGTGCCAGCAGCGTAAGAACATTCAATGAGCAGTTCTTC
CDR3: CASSVRTFNEQFF

V: TRBV7-2
size: few
J: TRBJ1-2
D: -
DNA: TGTGCCAGCAGCTTGGGTACTTCTGGATATCTGGGCTACACCTTC
CDR3: CASSLGTSGYLGYTF

V: TRBV11-2
size: few
J: TRBJ2-4
D: -
DNA: TGTGCCAGCAGCTTTACCAGGGATAACATTCAGTACTTC
CDR3: CASSFTRDNIQYF

V: TRBV5-6
size: -
J: TRBJ1-5
D: -
DNA: TGTGCCAGCAGCTTTGGAACCGACAGAGCTAGCAATCAGCCCCAGCATTTT
CDR3: CASSFGTDRASNQPQHF

V: TRBV20-1
size: few
J: TRBJ2-1
D: -
DNA: TGCAGTGCTGCTAGCGTATACAATGAGCAGTTCTTC
CDR3: CSAASVYNEQFF

V: TRBV20-1
size: few
J: TRBJ2-3
D: -
DNA: TGCAGTGCTAGAGATCCCCAGACAGATACGCAGTATTTT
CDR3: CSARDPQTDTQYF

V: TRBV10-3
size: -
J: TRBJ2-7
D: -
DNA: TGTGCCATCACCGGAGGGGACATTTCCTACGAGCAGTACTTC
CDR3: CAITGGDISYEQYF

V: TRBV5-1
size: -
J: TRBJ2-5
D: -
DNA: TGCGCCAGCAAACCAGGGGTAGGGGAGACCCAGTACTTC
CDR3: CASKPGVGETQYF

V: TRBV29-1
size: few
J: TRBJ2-1
D: -
DNA: TGCAGCGTTGGTTGGACACCCAATGAGCAGTTCTTC
CDR3: CSVGWTPNEQFF

V: TRBV12-3/TRBV12-4
size: -
J: TRBJ2-5
D: -
DNA: TGTGCCAGCTCCCATTTTGTAGGACTGAAAAAAGAGACCCAGTACTTC
CDR3: CASSHFVGLKKETQYF

V: TRBV3-1
size: -
J: TRBJ1-4
D: -
DNA: TGTGCCAGCAGCCCCAAAATGGACCTACCTAGGGTGTTTTTT
CDR3: CASSPKMDLPRVFF

V: TRBV5-1
size: -
J: TRBJ1-6
D: -
DNA: TGCGCCAGCAGGTTTCGGACTACCCCTGATTCACCCCTCCACTTT
CDR3: CASRFRTTPDSPLHF

V: TRBV29-1
size: many
J: TRBJ2-6
D: -
DNA: TGCAGCCTCCGGGACCGGGCCAACGTCCTGACTTTC
CDR3: CSLRDRANVLTF

V: TRBV29-1
size: many
J: TRBJ2-7
D: TRBD1
DNA: TGCAGCGTTGGCGGGACAGGGGCCTCCTACGAGCAGTACTTC
CDR3: CSVGGTGASYEQYF

V: TRBV5-1
size: many
J: TRBJ2-7
D: TRBD1
DNA: TGCGCCAGTCGGGGGACAGGGCCCTACGAGCAGTACTTC
CDR3: CASRGTGPYEQYF

V: TRBV7-2
size: few
J: TRBJ2-4
D: -
DNA: TGTGCCAGCAGACGAACAGTGCTGTCAAACATTCAGTACTTC
CDR3: CASRRTVLSNIQYF

V: TRBV20-1
size: -
J: TRBJ1-6
D: -
DNA: TGCAGTGCCACTACGAACTATAATTCACCCCTCCACTTT
CDR3: CSATTNYNSPLHF

V: TRBV6-5
size: few
J: TRBJ1-5
D: -
DNA: TGTGCCAGCAGCCGTACCATGGGAGGCAATCAGCCCCAGCATTTT
CDR3: CASSRTMGGNQPQHF

V: TRBV6-6
size: -
J: TRBJ2-1
D: TRBD2
DNA: TGTGCCAGCAGTTCTGGCGGGGGGGCCAATGAGCAGTTCTTC
CDR3: CASSSGGGANEQFF

V: TRBV27
size: -
J: TRBJ2-7
D: TRBD1
DNA: TGTGCCAGCGGTACGACCGGGACAGGGGTCAACGAGCAGTACTTC
CDR3: CASGTTGTGVNEQYF

V: TRBV12-3/TRBV12-4
size: many
J: TRBJ2-3
D: -
DNA: TGTGCCAGCAGTTTAAGGGCGCCAGCTACGCAGTATTTT
CDR3: CASSLRAPATQYF